This T cell receptor beta chain came from a study of response to subunit inactivated influenza vaccine. Study results and limitations: It was the authors' suggestion that each seasonal influenza vaccination recruits few new T cells.

TCRdb recomputed calls from the RT-PCR reads with MiXCR, one row per CDR3 protein. Of some 800,000 distinct CDR3 sequences in the sample, 21% were seen once. A remark on this clonotype: Its antigen is not known.

The CDR3 loop spans 16 amino acids. V dropped 6 bases and J dropped 2; count of bases not matched to a gene: 8. Germline CDR1 MNHNS, CDR2 SASEGT. This receptor was taken from a man between 50 and 59 years old who received an inactivated influenza vaccine. The input for sequencing was PBMCs from blood, taken roughly 5 days after vaccination. This rearrangement joins TRBV6-1 to TRBJ2-7, with 12 positions matching TRBD2. CDR3 bases: TGTGCCAGCAGCCTCAGCCTAGCGGGAGGGGCCTACGAGCAGTACTTC. It is translated as CASSLSLAGGAYEQYF.